These 24 T cell receptor beta chains were sequenced from one sample in a study of CDR3 diversity in severe acne. TCRdb reanalysed the PCR reads using MiXCR and keeps one entry per CDR3 protein. The repertoire has more than 70,000 distinct CDR3 sequences, 45% to 55% of them found once; the top ten carry 9.5% to 13%. The material sequenced was blood. All receptors come from a male donor with severe acne vulgaris.

For this clonotype: One end of the junction does not line up with germline, which may come from a read error. The rearrangement uses TRBV4-1 and TRBJ1-2; 7 nucleotides line up with TRBD1. Germline V gene sequence: CDR1 MGHRA, CDR2 YSYEKL. CDR3 length: 13 amino acids. The DNA for the CDR3 is TGCGCCAGCAACCAAGGAGCCAGGGGGAGCTACGCCTTC. It is translated as CASNQGARGSYAF.

This clonotype has just one count. A read error may explain this, as a much larger clone is one base away. This chain uses TRBV9 with TRBJ1-6, with D maybe TRBD1 (6 bases). This CDR3 has 15 amino acids. The V and J ends lost 5 bases and 6 bases respectively, with 15 bases between them. Germline CDR1 SGDLS, CDR2 YYNGEE. This CDR3 reads CASSPRQVVNSPLHF. CDR3 DNA: TGTGCCAGCAGTCCCAGACAGGTGGTTAATTCACCCCTCCACTTT.

The chain recombines TRBV20-1 with TRBJ2-1; 15 bases line up with TRBD2. With V trimmed by 4 bases and J by 4 bases, 2 bases remained unmatched. Germline V gives CDR1 DFQATT, CDR2 SNEGSKA (reference sequence). The CDR3 is 15 residues long. DNA of the CDR3: TGCAGTGCTACCGGACTAGCGGGAGGGTACAATGAGCAGTTCTTC. This encodes CSATGLAGGYNEQFF.

The chain employs TRBV25-1 and TRBJ1-6, with 9 bases matching TRBD1. Germline CDR1 MGHDK, CDR2 SYGVNS. The CDR3 has 16 residues. V lost 1 base and J lost 6; bases outside the gene matches: 4. CDR3 in DNA: TGTGCCAGCAGTGAATTGGCGACAGGGGGTAATTCACCCCTCCACTTT. Its translation is CASSELATGGNSPLHF.

Note on this clonotype: A much bigger clone sits one base away, suggesting this may be a read error. The V and J genes are TRBV7-6 and TRBJ2-3; no clear D gene. Germline V lookup: CDR1 SGHVS, CDR2 FNYEAQ. This CDR3 is built from 13 residues. Trimming removed 0 bases at V and 5 bases at J, with 6 bases between. The CDR3 region is CASSLACGDTQYF. CDR3 nucleotide sequence: TGTGCCAGCAGCTTAGCGTGCGGAGATACGCAGTATTTT.

This chain uses TRBV29-1 with TRBJ2-7; D not certain. Germline V gene data show CDR1 as SQVTM and CDR2 as ANQGSEA. The V end lost 4 bases, the J end lost 3 bases, and 16 bases lay between the germline ends. This CDR3 has 14 residues. The CDR3 sequence: CSVVLALQYYEQYF. CDR3 coding DNA: TGCAGCGTTGTATTGGCACTGCAATACTACGAGCAGTACTTC.

The chain carries TRBV19 and TRBJ1-5; unclear D gene. This CDR3 region has 14 residues. CDR1 is LNHDA, CDR2 SQIVND, per germline (reference sequence). The ends were cut back, 5 bases at V and 11 bases at J, with 19 bases in the middle. This CDR3 reads CASSPGGRVETQHF. CDR3 nucleotide sequence: TGTGCCAGTAGTCCTGGTGGGAGGGTGGAGACCCAGCATTTT.

CDR3 nucleotides: TGTGCCAGCAGCGGACCCCTAGCCAAAAACATTCAGTACTTC. Its protein is CASSGPLAKNIQYF. The rearrangement uses TRBV5-6 and TRBJ2-4; D remains unclear. The CDR3 has 14 residues. Germline V gene sequence: CDR1 SGHDT, CDR2 YYEEEE. The V gene lost 4 bases and the J gene lost 0 bases, with 8 bases spanning the gap.

This clonotype was detected a few times. The chain uses TRBV7-2 and TRBJ2-2; 8 bases map to TRBD2. Per germline, CDR1 SGHTA and CDR2 FQGNSA. V lost 5 bases and J lost 8; bases outside the gene matches: 10. There are 15 residues in the CDR3. This chain's CDR3 is CASSLLTGGYGELFF. The CDR3 DNA sequence: TGTGCCAGCAGCCTTCTAACGGGGGGGTATGGGGAGCTGTTTTTT.

This clonotype was observed a few times. This chain connects TRBV20-1 to TRBJ1-1; D call uncertain. Trimming took off 0 bases at V and 1 base at J, with 12 bases between the two ends. This CDR3 has 15 amino acids. CDR1 is DFQATT and CDR2 is SNEGSKA in the germline V gene (reference sequence). This CDR3 is CSARDPRGRNTEAFF. CDR3 DNA: TGCAGTGCTAGAGATCCAAGAGGCAGGAACACTGAAGCTTTCTTT.

This clonotype was detected only a few times. V is TRBV2 and J is TRBJ2-2; D could derive from TRBD1 or TRBD2 (5 bases each). The CDR3 totals 17 residues. Germline V gives CDR1 SNHLY, CDR2 FYNNEI. V was shortened by 0 bases and J by 3 bases, with 14 bases between the two germline ends. CDR3 in amino acids: CASSEAVPGPDTGELFF. The CDR3 coding sequence is TGTGCCAGCAGTGAAGCGGTTCCGGGGCCTGACACCGGGGAGCTGTTTTTT.

This clonotype was observed many times. This rearrangement joins TRBV19 to TRBJ2-2; 8 nucleotides align to TRBD2. The CDR3 is made up of 16 amino acids. Trimming cost V 5 bases and J 7 bases; bases outside gene matches: 12. Looked up from germline, CDR1 is LNHDA and CDR2 is SQIVND (reference sequence). CDR3 amino acids: CASSVAGLGIDGELFF. In nucleotides, the CDR3 is TGTGCCAGTAGTGTAGCGGGACTAGGGATTGACGGGGAGCTGTTTTTT.

The J gene is TRBJ1-3, the V gene TRBV29-1; 7 nucleotides line up with TRBD1. V shed 6 bases and J 0 bases; nucleotides not matched to a gene: 5. Per germline, CDR1 SQVTM and CDR2 ANQGSEA. The CDR3 consists of 14 residues. CDR3 in amino acids: CSVITGASGNTIYF. DNA of the CDR3: TGCAGCGTGATCACAGGGGCCTCTGGAAACACCATATATTTT.

A single count supports this clonotype. This rearrangement joins TRBV12-3 or TRBV12-4 to TRBJ2-7; 12 positions match TRBD1. Germline trimming cut 9 bases from V and 5 bases from J; bases unmatched to any gene: 5. The CDR3 is 13 amino acids. The CDR3 sequence is CASSGTGGHEQYF. The CDR3 bases are TGTGCCAGTTCCGGGACAGGGGGCCACGAGCAGTACTTC.

This clonotype was seen at least ten times. The chain uses TRBV29-1 and TRBJ2-3; 10 bases are a match to TRBD2. Trimming took 8 bases from V and 4 from J; bases not matched to a gene: 9. Germline CDR1 is SQVTM and CDR2 is ANQGSEA. The CDR3 length is 14 residues. This CDR3 reads CSLRAGGRADTQYF. The CDR3 DNA sequence: TGCAGCCTAAGAGCGGGGGGGCGGGCAGATACGCAGTATTTT.

This chain uses TRBV13 with TRBJ1-1; 9 nucleotides agree with TRBD1. Losses at the gene ends were 5 bases for V and 5 bases for J; bases not matched to a gene: 9. CDR3 length: 15 amino acids. Germline V gene sequence: CDR1 PRHDT, CDR2 FYEKMQ (reference sequence). The CDR3, as DNA: TGTGCCAGCAGCCCAAAGGGACAGGGTTGGACTGAAGCTTTCTTT. Translated: CASSPKGQGWTEAFF. Supplemented by reference TRBV13 and TRBJ1-1, the full variable domain reads AAGVIQSPRHLIKEKRETATLKCYPIPRHDTVYWYQQGPGQDPQFLISFYEKMQSDKGSIPDRFSAQQFSDYHSELNMSSLELGDSALYFCASSPKGQGWTEAFFGQGTRLTVV.

The gene calls are TRBV5-1 and TRBJ1-4; 7 positions match TRBD1. The CDR3 runs 16 residues. The V and J ends lost 4 bases and 5 bases, in that order; junction bases with no gene match: 11. Germline CDR1 and CDR2: SGHRS and YFSETQ. CDR3 sequence (DNA): TGCGCCAGCAGCGATTCACCGGGACAGCCGAATGAAAAACTGTTTTTT. It translates to CASSDSPGQPNEKLFF.

V usage is TRBV11-2 and J usage is TRBJ2-7, with 13 positions matching TRBD2. The last part of the DNA fits TRBJ2-5 better; the J call may be wrong. Per germline, CDR1 SGHAT and CDR2 FQNNGV. This CDR3 is built from 16 residues. CDR3 in amino acids: CASSPRTSGRWETQYF. The CDR3 DNA reads as TGTGCCAGCAGCCCAAGGACTAGCGGGAGATGGGAGACCCAGTACTTC.

The gene calls are TRBV6-6 and TRBJ2-5, with 10 nucleotides matching TRBD1. This CDR3 has 18 amino acids. V dropped 2 bases and J dropped 4; count of bases not matched to a gene: 13. Per the germline V gene, CDR1 is MNHNY and CDR2 is SVGAGI (reference sequence). CDR3 sequence reads: CASSYGWRADRGPETQYF. The CDR3 nucleotides read TGTGCCAGCAGTTACGGGTGGCGGGCCGACAGGGGGCCAGAGACCCAGTACTTC.

This clonotype was detected many times. The chain uses TRBV6-1 and TRBJ2-7; D unresolved. Germline values: CDR1 MNHNS, CDR2 SASEGT. This CDR3 comprises 12 residues. With 5 bases removed from V and 3 bases from J, the gap between germline ends came to 8 bases. CDR3 protein: CASSNNFYEQYF. CDR3 bases: TGTGCCAGCAGTAATAATTTCTACGAGCAGTACTTC.

The chain carries TRBV7-9 and TRBJ1-1; a possible D gene is TRBD1 (5 bases). Germline CDR1 is SEHNR and CDR2 is FQNEAQ (reference sequence). V was pared by 5 bases and J by 4 bases, with 11 bases between. The CDR3 runs to 13 residues. CDR3: CASSAGRGTEAFF. In DNA form, the CDR3 reads TGTGCCAGCAGCGCGGGTAGGGGCACTGAAGCTTTCTTT.

The chain is built from TRBV7-9 and TRBJ1-6; D is ambiguous. The CDR3 runs 19 residues. Trimming removed 5 bases from V and 3 bases from J, with 23 bases in between. Germline CDR1 is SEHNR and CDR2 is FQNEAQ (reference sequence). CDR3: CASSQDSRNAGLYNSPLHF. The CDR3 coding sequence is TGTGCCAGCAGCCAAGACTCAAGAAACGCAGGACTCTATAATTCACCCCTCCACTTT.

A remark on this clonotype: The final CDR3 position lacks the conserved phenylalanine or tryptophan, pointing to a likely read error. It is unclear where the CDR3 begins or ends on the DNA, so no DNA is shown, and the CDR3 is as TCRdb lists it. The chain links TRBV20-1 to TRBJ1-4; TRBD1 reflects the table's D call only, with no check against the DNA. The CDR3 is 11 residues long, counting both termini. The germline gives CDR1 DFQATT, CDR2 SNEGSKA (reference sequence). Here the CDR3 reads CSAMSWGQGAI.

This clonotype was counted ten times or more. The chain combines TRBV10-3 with TRBJ1-1; TRBD1 aligns across 7 bases. With V trimmed by 3 bases and J by 0 bases, 4 bases remained unmatched. The CDR3 extends over 15 amino acids. Germline assignment: CDR1 ENHRY and CDR2 SYGVKD. The CDR3 DNA sequence: TGTGCCATCAGTGACAGGCAGGGGGTGAACACTGAAGCTTTCTTT. Its translation is CAISDRQGVNTEAFF.